This T cell receptor (beta chain) was observed in a study of T cells in Graves' hyperthyroidism and ophthalmopathy. At the level of the study: The blood sample was taken at first diagnosis, before treatment began.

This clonotype showed up just once. TCR beta CDR3 sequences were amplified from RNA transcripts. TCR CDR3 underwent first-round RT-PCR with the HTBI primer set. TCRdb analysed the multiplex PCR reads with MiXCR anew, one entry per CDR3 protein. The data contain more than 550,000 distinct CDR3 sequences, around 16% of them singletons. Trimming cost V 6 bases and J 1 base, with 15 bases left between them. Germline V CDR1 and CDR2: DFQATT, SNEGSKA (reference sequence). The CDR3 extends over 14 amino acids. Sequencing used blood. The TCR originated in a man aged 45-65 years with Graves' hyperthyroidism. This sequence joins TRBV20-1 and TRBJ1-1; possibly TRBD1 for D (5 bases). The CDR3 sequence: CSARPPGANTEAFF. The CDR3 DNA reads TGCAGTGCGAGACCGCCCGGGGCGAACACTGAAGCTTTCTTT.